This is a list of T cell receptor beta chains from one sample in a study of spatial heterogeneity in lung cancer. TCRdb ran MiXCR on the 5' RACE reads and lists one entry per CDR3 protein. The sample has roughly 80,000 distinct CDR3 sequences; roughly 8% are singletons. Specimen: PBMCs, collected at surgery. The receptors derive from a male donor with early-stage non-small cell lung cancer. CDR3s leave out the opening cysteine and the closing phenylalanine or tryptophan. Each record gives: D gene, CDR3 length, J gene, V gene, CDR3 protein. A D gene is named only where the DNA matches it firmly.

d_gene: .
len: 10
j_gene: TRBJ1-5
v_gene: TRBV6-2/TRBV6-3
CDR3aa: ASRDVNQPQH

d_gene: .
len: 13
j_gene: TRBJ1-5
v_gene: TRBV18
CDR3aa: ASSPGQTDNQPQH

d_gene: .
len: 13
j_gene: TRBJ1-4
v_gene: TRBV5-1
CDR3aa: ASSPTPTGLEKLF

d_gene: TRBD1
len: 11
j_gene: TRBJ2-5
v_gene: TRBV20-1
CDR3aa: SATMTGTETQY

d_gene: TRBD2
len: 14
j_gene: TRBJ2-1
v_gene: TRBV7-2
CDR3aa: ASSLGPSGSSSEQF

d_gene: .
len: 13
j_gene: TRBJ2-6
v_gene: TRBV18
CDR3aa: ASSPLDSGANVLT

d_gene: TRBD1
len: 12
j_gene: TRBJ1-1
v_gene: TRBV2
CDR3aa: ASTPQGGVTEAF

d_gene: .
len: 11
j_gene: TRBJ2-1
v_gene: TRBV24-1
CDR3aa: ATSEGWVNEQF

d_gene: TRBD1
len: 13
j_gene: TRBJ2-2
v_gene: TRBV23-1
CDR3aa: ASRRGDRVPGELF

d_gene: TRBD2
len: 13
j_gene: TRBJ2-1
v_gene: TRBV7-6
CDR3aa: ASSLRGGLQNEQF

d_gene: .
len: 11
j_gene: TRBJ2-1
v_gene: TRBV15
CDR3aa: ATSRGGSNRPF

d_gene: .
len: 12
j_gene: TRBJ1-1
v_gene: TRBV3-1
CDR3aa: ASSQGWGNTEAF

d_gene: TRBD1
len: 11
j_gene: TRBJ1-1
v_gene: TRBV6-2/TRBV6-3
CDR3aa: ASRAGGTGGAF

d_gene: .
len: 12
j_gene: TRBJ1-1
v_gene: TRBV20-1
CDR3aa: SAYPPGRVTEAF

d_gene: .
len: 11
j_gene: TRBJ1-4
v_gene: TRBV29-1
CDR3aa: SVQQSGNEKLF

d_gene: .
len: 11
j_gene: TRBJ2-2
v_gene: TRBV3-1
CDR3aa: ASSQAGTGELF

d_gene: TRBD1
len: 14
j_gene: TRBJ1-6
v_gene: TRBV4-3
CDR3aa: ASRRGLGQGDSPLH

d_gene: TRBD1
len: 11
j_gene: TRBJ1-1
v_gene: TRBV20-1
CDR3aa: RGRDSRNTEAF

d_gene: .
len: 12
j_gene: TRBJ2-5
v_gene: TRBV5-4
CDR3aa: ASSFRSGQETQY

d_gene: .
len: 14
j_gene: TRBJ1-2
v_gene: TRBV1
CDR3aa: TSSPRWRHLNYGYT

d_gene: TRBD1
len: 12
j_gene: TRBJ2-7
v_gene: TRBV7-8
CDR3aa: ASSSHRGPIEQY

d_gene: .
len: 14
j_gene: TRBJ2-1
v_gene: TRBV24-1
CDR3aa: ATSDPIVGGYNEQF

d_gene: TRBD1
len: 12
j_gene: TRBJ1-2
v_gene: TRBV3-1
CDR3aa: ASSQGQGPHVYT

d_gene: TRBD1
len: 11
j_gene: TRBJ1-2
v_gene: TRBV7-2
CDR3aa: ASSLTGTDGYT

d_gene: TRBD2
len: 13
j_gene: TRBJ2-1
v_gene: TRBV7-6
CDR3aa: ASSRTSGNYNEQF

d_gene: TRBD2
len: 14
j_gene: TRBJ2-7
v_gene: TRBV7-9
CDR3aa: ASSLALGTSINEQY

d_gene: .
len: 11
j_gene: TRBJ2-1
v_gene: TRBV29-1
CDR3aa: SVERQGNNEQF

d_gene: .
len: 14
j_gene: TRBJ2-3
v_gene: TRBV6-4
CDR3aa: ASSVVGQGSPDTQY

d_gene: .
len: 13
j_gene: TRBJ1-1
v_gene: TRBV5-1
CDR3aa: ASSLELGVNTEAF

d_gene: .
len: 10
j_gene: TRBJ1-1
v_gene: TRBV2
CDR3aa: ASSWGYTEAF

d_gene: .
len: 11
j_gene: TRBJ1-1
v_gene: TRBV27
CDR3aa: ASSLRGTEEAF

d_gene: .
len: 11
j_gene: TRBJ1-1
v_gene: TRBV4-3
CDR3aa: ASSQVVQGEAF

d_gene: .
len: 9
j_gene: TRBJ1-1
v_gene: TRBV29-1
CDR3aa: SVPKGTEAF

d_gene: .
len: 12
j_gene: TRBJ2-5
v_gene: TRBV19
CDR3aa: ASSITDRFETQY

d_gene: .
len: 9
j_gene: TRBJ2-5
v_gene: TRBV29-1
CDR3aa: SSGPQETQY

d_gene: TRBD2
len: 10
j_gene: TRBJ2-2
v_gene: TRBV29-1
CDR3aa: SVERGTGELF

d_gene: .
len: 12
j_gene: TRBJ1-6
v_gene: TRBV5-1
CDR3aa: ASSFAGTHSPLH

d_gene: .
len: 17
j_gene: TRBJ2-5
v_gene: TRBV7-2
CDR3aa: ASSLWAPLRPNGQETQY

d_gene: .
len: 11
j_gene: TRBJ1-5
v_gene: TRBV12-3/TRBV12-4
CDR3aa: ASSLGHNQPQH

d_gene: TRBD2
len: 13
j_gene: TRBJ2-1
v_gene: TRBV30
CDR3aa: AWRKGLAEGKEQF

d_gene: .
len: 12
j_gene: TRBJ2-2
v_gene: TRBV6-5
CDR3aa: ASSRTGNTGELF

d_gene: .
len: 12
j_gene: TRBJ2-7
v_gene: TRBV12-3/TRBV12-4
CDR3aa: ASSLAGGSYEQY

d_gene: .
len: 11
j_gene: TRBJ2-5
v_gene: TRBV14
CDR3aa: ASSQSLAETQY

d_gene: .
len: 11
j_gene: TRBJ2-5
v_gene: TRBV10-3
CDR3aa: AISEVRGETQY

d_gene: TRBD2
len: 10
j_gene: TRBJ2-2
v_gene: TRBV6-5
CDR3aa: ATFSGTGELF

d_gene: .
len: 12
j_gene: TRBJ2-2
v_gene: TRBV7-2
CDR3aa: ASSRRGSGGELF

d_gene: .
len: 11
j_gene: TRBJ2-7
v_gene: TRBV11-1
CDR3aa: ASGRGTVYEQY

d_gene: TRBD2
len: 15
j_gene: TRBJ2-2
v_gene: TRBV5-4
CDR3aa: ASSSLAGGPSGGELF

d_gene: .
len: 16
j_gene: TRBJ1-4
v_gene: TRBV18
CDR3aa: ASSIIPGPKTGYEKLF

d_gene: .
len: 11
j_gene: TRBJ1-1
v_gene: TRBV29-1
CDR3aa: GVGLGVYTEAF

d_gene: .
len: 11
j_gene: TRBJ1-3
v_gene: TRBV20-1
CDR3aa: SAREFSGNTIY

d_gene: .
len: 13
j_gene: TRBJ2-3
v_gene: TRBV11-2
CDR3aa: ASSLEGGRQDTQY

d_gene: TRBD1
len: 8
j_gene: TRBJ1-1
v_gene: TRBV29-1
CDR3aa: SVGTDEAF

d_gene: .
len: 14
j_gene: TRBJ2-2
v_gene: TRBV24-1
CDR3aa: ATSYGSGGLTGELF

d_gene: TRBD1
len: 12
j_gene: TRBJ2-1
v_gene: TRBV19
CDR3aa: ASSIGPGGYEQF

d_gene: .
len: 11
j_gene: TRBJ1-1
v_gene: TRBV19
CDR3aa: ASRISENTEAF

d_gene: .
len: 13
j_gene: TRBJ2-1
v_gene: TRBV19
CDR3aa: ASSPGTLSYNEQF